This T cell receptor (beta chain) was sequenced during a study of identical twins. Via MiXCR, TCRdb re-called the 5' RACE reads, giving one row per CDR3 protein. The table has about 250,000 distinct CDR3 sequences, approximately 7.3% seen once. General study points: Compared with unrelated sharing, twin-shared out-of-frame alpha sequences had more low-probability sequences. Out-of-frame beta sequences exhibited a weaker degree of excess twin sharing. Cord blood's abundant beta clonotypes had fewer insertions, unlike memory repertoires. Monozygotic twin pairs showed more out-of-frame TCR alpha sharing than models estimated.

Many counts were recorded for this clonotype. Antigen unknown. A further study also used this sample, focusing on yellow fever vaccine responses in identical twins.

Sequenced input: CD8+ T cells sorted from blood. This TCR was sampled from a woman between 18 and 30 years old in good health.

The chain's CDR3 is CASSLLASGGPNYEQYV. The CDR3 bases are TGTGCCAGCAGCTTGTTGGCTAGCGGGGGTCCCAACTACGAGCAGTACGTC. The rearrangement joins TRBV5-8 to TRBJ2-7; 10 bases are a match to TRBD2. This CDR3 is built from 17 residues. In germline, CDR1 is SGHTS, CDR2 YDEGEE. V dropped 1 base and J dropped 3; count of bases not matched to a gene: 10.